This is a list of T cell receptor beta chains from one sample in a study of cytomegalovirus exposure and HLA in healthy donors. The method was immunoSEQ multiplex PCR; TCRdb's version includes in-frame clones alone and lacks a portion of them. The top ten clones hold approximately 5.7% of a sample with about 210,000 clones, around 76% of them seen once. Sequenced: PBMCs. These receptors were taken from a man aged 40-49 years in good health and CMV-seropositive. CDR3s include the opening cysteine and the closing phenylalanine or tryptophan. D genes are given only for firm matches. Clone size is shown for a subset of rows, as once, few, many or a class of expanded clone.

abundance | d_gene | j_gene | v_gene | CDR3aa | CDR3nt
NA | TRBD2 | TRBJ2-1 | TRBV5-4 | CASSLSLAVHDGEQFF | TGTGCCAGCAGCTTGTCCCTAGCGGTGCATGATGGTGAGCAGTTCTTC
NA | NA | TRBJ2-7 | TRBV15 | CATRATGTVEQYF | TGTGCCACCAGGGCGACGGGAACGGTCGAGCAGTACTTC
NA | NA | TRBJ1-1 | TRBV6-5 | CASSTGTPDTEAFF | TGTGCCAGCAGTACCGGGACACCCGACACTGAAGCTTTCTTT
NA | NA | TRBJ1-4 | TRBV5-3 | CAREEGRRSYEKLFF | TGTGCCAGAGAGGAGGGGAGGAGGTCGTATGAAAAACTGTTTTTT
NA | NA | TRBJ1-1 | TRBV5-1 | CASSSGLTLSTEAFF | TGCGCCAGCAGCTCCGGACTGACCCTTTCGACTGAAGCTTTCTTT
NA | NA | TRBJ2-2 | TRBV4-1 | CASSHPTRSGELFF | TGCGCCAGCAGCCACCCGACCCGGAGCGGGGAGCTGTTTTTT
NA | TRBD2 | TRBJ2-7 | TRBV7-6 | CASSPRLAGGPPSYEQYF | TGTGCCAGCAGCCCAAGACTAGCGGGAGGCCCCCCTTCCTACGAGCAGTACTTC
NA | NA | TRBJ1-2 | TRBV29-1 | CSATTGSYGYTF | TGCAGCGCCACCACAGGGAGTTATGGCTACACCTTC
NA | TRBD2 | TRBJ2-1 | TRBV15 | CATSGQGKTSGGWNEQFF | TGTGCCACCAGCGGACAGGGAAAAACTAGCGGGGGGTGGAATGAGCAGTTCTTC
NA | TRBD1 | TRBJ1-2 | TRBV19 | CATLDRGRGYYGYTF | TGTGCCACCTTAGACAGGGGGCGCGGTTACTATGGCTACACCTTC
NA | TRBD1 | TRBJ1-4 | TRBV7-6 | CASSNRGSTANEKLFF | TGTGCCAGCAGCAACAGGGGATCTACGGCTAATGAAAAACTGTTTTTT
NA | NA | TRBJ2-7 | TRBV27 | CASSYGDEQYF | TGTGCCAGCAGTTACGGGGACGAGCAGTACTTC
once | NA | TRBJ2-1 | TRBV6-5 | CASTYHSSYNEQFF | TGTGCCAGCACCTACCACAGTTCCTACAATGAGCAGTTCTTC
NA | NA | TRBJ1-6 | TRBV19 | CASNLGGYNSPLHF | TGTGCCAGTAACCTCGGGGGGTATAATTCACCCCTCCACTTT
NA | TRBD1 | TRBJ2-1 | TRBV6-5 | CASSYAGTGIYNEQFF | TGTGCCAGCAGTTACGCGGGGACAGGGATCTACAATGAGCAGTTCTTC